This TCR beta chain was recovered during a study of regulatory T cells in long-lasting Graves disease. The CDR3 runs 15 residues. In germline, CDR1 is SGHVS, CDR2 FQNEAQ. V lost 5 bases, J lost 8 bases, and 11 bases stayed unmatched. This sample's time point: newly diagnosed GD, antithyroid drugs for less than 3 months. The TCR library was made from RNA extracted from PBMCs. Researchers made TCR beta libraries by using iRepertoire HTBI primers and running Arm-PCR on CDR3 regions. TCRdb reprocessed the multiplex PCR reads with MiXCR, giving one entry per CDR3 protein. The sample holds under 800,000 distinct CDR3 sequences, roughly 15% seen once. This clonotype appeared many times. These data also formed part of another study, on T cells in Graves' hyperthyroidism and ophthalmopathy. As that report states: A first-round RT-PCR of the TCR CDR3 used the HTBI primer set.

The clonotype comes from a woman in her thirties with Graves disease. The chain joins TRBV7-8 to TRBJ1-4, with TRBD1 matching 7 bases. This material consisted of peripheral blood mononuclear cells (PBMCs), taken at new diagnosis, from a patient treated with antithyroid drugs. For the CDR3, the DNA is TGTGCCAGCAGCCCTTCCGGGACAGAAGGGGAAAAACTGTTTTTT. It is translated as CASSPSGTEGEKLFF. The variable domain in full, with the rest retrieved from reference TRBV7-8 and TRBJ1-4, is GAGVSQSPRYKVAKRGQDVALRCDPISGHVSLFWYQQALGQGPEFLTYFQNEAQLDKSGLPSDRFFAERPEGSVSTLKIQRTQQEDSAVYLCASSPSGTEGEKLFFGSGTQLSVL.